The 22 T cell receptor beta chains reported below all come from one sample, sequenced in a study of blood T cell repertoires in COVID-19. Only in-frame clones appear in the TCRdb table, and some are missing; sequencing was by immunoSEQ multiplex PCR. The sample contains hundreds of thousands of clones, around nine tenths of which appear only once. Sequenced: peripheral blood. All receptors come from a woman in her 70s with COVID-19, enrolled during active disease.

The chain carries TRBV18 and TRBJ1-4; D is undetermined. The CDR3 sequence is 13 residues long. Trimming removed 3 bases from V and 8 bases from J, with 10 bases in between. Germline lookup yields CDR1 KGHSH and CDR2 LQKENI. The CDR3 loop is CASSPGVNEKLFF. The CDR3 DNA follows: TGTGCCAGCTCACCCGGGGTCAACGAAAAACTGTTTTTT.

The V gene is TRBV11-2, the J gene TRBJ2-7, with D possibly matching TRBD2 (5 bases). This CDR3 is 14 amino acids long. CDR1 and CDR2 (germline): SGHAT, FQNNGV. V was clipped by 5 bases and J by 2 bases, with 13 bases between them. CDR3 sequence: CASSLSGNPYEQYF. In DNA form, the CDR3 reads TGTGCCAGCAGCCTGTCCGGGAACCCCTACGAGCAGTACTTC. Full variable domain (remainder filled in from reference TRBV11-2 and TRBJ2-7): EAGVAQSPRYKIIEKRQSVAFWCNPISGHATLYWYQQILGQGPKLLIQFQNNGVVDDSQLPKDRFSAERLKGVDSTLKIQPAKLEDSAVYLCASSLSGNPYEQYFGPGTRLTVT.

The chain recombines TRBV7-2 with TRBJ2-7; 11 nucleotides align to TRBD1. Germline-derived CDR1 and CDR2 are SGHTA and FQGNSA. V lost 5 bases, J lost 10 bases, and 16 bases stayed unmatched. This CDR3 is 16 amino acids long. The CDR3 DNA reads TGTGCCAGCAGCCCAACCGGACCGGGACAGGGGGGGTCCCAGTACTTC. As protein: CASSPTGPGQGGSQYF.

This clone was seen once. The CDR3 DNA is TGTGCCAGCAGCCAAGTCGCAGGCGGAAACACCATATATTTT. Residues: CASSQVAGGNTIYF. The chain links TRBV4-2 to TRBJ1-3, with D unresolved. CDR1 is LGHNA, CDR2 YNFKEQ, per germline. The V end was cut by 1 base, the J end by 4 bases, with 8 bases between. The CDR3 is 14 residues long.

The V gene is TRBV5-1, the J gene TRBJ1-2; a possible D gene is TRBD1 (6 bases). Germline CDR1 SGHRS, CDR2 YFSETQ. The length of the CDR3 is 13 residues. The V gene lost 6 bases and the J gene lost 4 bases, with 13 bases spanning the gap. The CDR3: CASNDGQSYGYTF. The CDR3 DNA reads TGCGCCAGCAACGACGGACAGAGCTATGGCTACACCTTC.

The chain couples TRBV21-1 to TRBJ1-6. TRBV21-1 is assigned pseudogene status. The CDR3 length is 17 residues. CDR3 sequence reads: CASSKKREGGNNSPLHF. The DNA of the CDR3 is TGTGCCAGCAGCAAAAAACGGGAGGGGGGAAATAATTCACCCCTCCACTTT.

The chain couples TRBV7-2 to TRBJ1-3; 10 positions match TRBD1. V lost 4 bases to trimming and J lost 8 bases; unmatched junction nucleotides: 11. Germline-derived CDR1 and CDR2 are SGHTA and FQGNSA. This CDR3 is 16 amino acids long. The CDR3 spells CASSSGQGGFRDTIYF. The CDR3 DNA reads as TGTGCCAGCAGCTCTGGACAGGGGGGTTTCAGAGACACCATATATTTT.

The gene calls are TRBV7-2 and TRBJ2-7; 13 nucleotides line up with TRBD2. CDR1 and CDR2 from the germline V gene are SGHTA and FQGNSA. V lost 5 bases, J lost 2 bases, and 6 bases stayed unmatched. The CDR3 has 16 residues. The CDR3 protein is CASSPKGLAGTYEQYF. CDR3 coding DNA: TGTGCCAGCAGCCCCAAGGGACTAGCGGGAACCTACGAGCAGTACTTC.

This clone was seen once. Other DNA sequences from this sample encode an identical CDR3 as well. CDR3 protein: CASSRGSSYEQYF. CDR3 sequence (DNA): TGTGCCAGCAGCCGCGGGAGCTCCTACGAGCAGTACTTC. V is TRBV6-5 and J is TRBJ2-7, with 7 bases fitting TRBD2. Germline trimming cut 6 bases from V and 0 bases from J; bases unmatched to any gene: 2. Germline V gene sequence: CDR1 MNHEY, CDR2 SVGAGI. The CDR3 contains 13 residues.

The chain is built from TRBV19 and TRBJ2-5, with TRBD2 matching over 12 bases. Germline loops: CDR1 LNHDA, CDR2 SQIVND (reference sequence). Unmatched junction bases numbered 2, after V lost 2 bases and J lost 4 bases. This CDR3 is built from 15 residues. This CDR3 is CASSITSGGPETQYF. CDR3 sequence (DNA): TGTGCCAGTAGTATAACTAGCGGGGGGCCAGAGACCCAGTACTTC.

Details on this clone: The sample contains more than one DNA sequence encoding this CDR3. The chain has TRBV30 and TRBJ1-2, with TRBD1 matching 9 bases. V shed 5 bases, J shed 2 bases, and the junction held 6 bases outside the gene matches. The CDR3 consists of 14 residues. Germline V gives CDR1 GTSNPN, CDR2 SVGIG (reference sequence). Here the CDR3 DNA reads TGTGCCTGGTCGCCGGGACAGGGCAACTATGGCTACACCTTC. Translating gives CAWSPGQGNYGYTF.

CDR3 nucleotide sequence: TGCGCCAGCAGCTTGCTTCAGACTAGCTCTGGAAACACCATATATTTT. It yields the protein CASSLLQTSSGNTIYF. J is TRBJ1-3 and V is TRBV5-1, with unresolved D. V was trimmed by 1 base and J by 0 bases, leaving 11 bases between them. Germline V gene lookup returns CDR1 SGHRS and CDR2 YFSETQ. The CDR3 runs 16 residues.

The chain links TRBV6-2 or TRBV6-3 to TRBJ2-5, with 8 bases aligning to TRBD2. The V gene's germline CDR1 is MNHEY and CDR2 SVGEGT. This CDR3 comprises 15 residues. Trimming at V came to 0 bases and at J to 5 bases, leaving 5 bases not matched to a gene. The CDR3 nucleotides are TGTGCCAGCAGTTACTCTCAGGGACTAGGGGAGACCCAGTACTTC. Translating it yields CASSYSQGLGETQYF.

This sequence joins TRBV4-1 and TRBJ2-5; the match to TRBD2 covers 10 bases. The V gene end was trimmed by 2 bases and the J gene end by 5 bases; junction bases not matched to a gene: 8. Germline V gives CDR1 MGHRA, CDR2 YSYEKL. The CDR3 is 16 amino acids. The DNA for the CDR3 is TGCGCCAGCAGCCAACCTATAGCGGGGGGTCGGGAGACCCAGTACTTC. Amino acids: CASSQPIAGGRETQYF.

The gene calls are TRBV9 and TRBJ2-3, with 7 bases aligning to TRBD1. J lost 2 bases, V lost 4 bases, and 7 bases had no gene match. Germline assignment: CDR1 SGDLS and CDR2 YYNGEE. CDR3 length: 15 amino acids. This CDR3 is CASSLTGESTDTQYF. DNA of the CDR3: TGTGCCAGCAGCCTAACAGGGGAGTCCACAGATACGCAGTATTTT.

The chain joins TRBV7-8 to TRBJ1-1; D is perhaps TRBD1 (5 bases). Germline V CDR1 and CDR2: SGHVS, FQNEAQ. CDR3 length equals 16 residues. V dropped 5 bases and J dropped 2 bases, with 18 bases sitting between them. The CDR3 sequence is CASSPLKSGYNTEAFF. The CDR3, as DNA: TGTGCCAGCAGCCCCCTTAAGTCAGGGTACAACACTGAAGCTTTCTTT. Looking up the rest from reference TRBV7-8 and TRBJ1-1 gives the full variable domain: GAGVSQSPRYKVAKRGQDVALRCDPISGHVSLFWYQQALGQGPEFLTYFQNEAQLDKSGLPSDRFFAERPEGSVSTLKIQRTQQEDSAVYLCASSPLKSGYNTEAFFGQGTRLTVV.

The chain links TRBV6-1 to TRBJ2-3; D unresolved. The CDR3 totals 14 residues. CDR1 MNHNS and CDR2 SASEGT come from the germline V gene. V was pared by 3 bases and J by 0 bases, with 7 bases between. The CDR3 loop is CASSDRKSTDTQYF. The CDR3 DNA reads TGTGCCAGCAGTGACCGTAAAAGCACAGATACGCAGTATTTT.

The rearrangement uses TRBV6-1 and TRBJ1-1; no firm D call. CDR3 length: 15 amino acids. Looked up from germline, CDR1 is MNHNS and CDR2 is SASEGT. V dropped 0 bases and J dropped 1 base, with 9 bases sitting between them. This CDR3 is CASSEAEGTNTEAFF. The CDR3 nucleotides read TGTGCCAGCAGTGAAGCAGAGGGAACGAACACTGAAGCTTTCTTT.

CDR3: CASSAQEWGYEQYF. In DNA, the CDR3 is TGTGCCAGCAGTGCACAGGAGTGGGGCTACGAGCAGTACTTC. The chain employs TRBV27 and TRBJ2-7; D may be TRBD1 (5 bases). Trimming stripped 5 bases from V and 3 bases from J, with 14 bases between. The CDR3 extends over 14 amino acids. The germline V gene encodes CDR1 MNHEY and CDR2 SMNVEV (reference sequence).

The chain recombines TRBV5-1 with TRBJ2-7; weak D call: TRBD1 (6 bases). This CDR3 has 14 amino acids. Trimming pared 1 base from V and 5 bases from J, leaving 13 bases between. Per germline, CDR1 SGHRS and CDR2 YFSETQ. CDR3 coding DNA: TGCGCCAGCAGCTTGCTACAGGGTGGCGACGAGCAGTACTTC. Its protein is CASSLLQGGDEQYF.

The rearrangement uses TRBV2 and TRBJ1-1; unclear D gene. V was trimmed by 3 bases and J by 1 base, leaving 9 bases between them. The CDR3 length is 14 residues. The germline gives CDR1 SNHLY, CDR2 FYNNEI. Here the CDR3 DNA reads TGTGCCAGCAGTGATTCTACAGCGAACACTGAAGCTTTCTTT. It specifies CASSDSTANTEAFF.

This clone was counted a few times. The chain is built from TRBV7-2 and TRBJ1-2, with D perhaps matching TRBD1 (5 bases). Germline assignment: CDR1 SGHTA and CDR2 FQGNSA. Trimming cost V 5 bases and J 5 bases, with 21 bases left between them. The CDR3 contains 16 residues. The CDR3 sequence: CASSPGISGGLYGYTF. The CDR3 nucleotides read TGTGCCAGCAGCCCGGGGATCTCGGGGGGTCTATATGGCTACACCTTC.